A single sample is the source of the 32 T cell receptor beta chains below, sequenced in a study of blood T cell repertoires in COVID-19 (dated by TCRdb to the early 2020s). The library was made by the immunoSEQ multiplex PCR assay. The table comes from immuneACCESS by way of TCRdb, which keeps in-frame sequences with V and J called. Part of the clones is missing from these tables; in studies checked, under half for an unresolved V gene and the rest for unknown reasons. The sample table lists approximately 70,000 clones, more than 55% of them with a count of one. In total, the top ten clones hold 51% of the sample. The sequencing input was PBMCs or T cells enriched from blood (not recorded which). These receptor sequences come from a woman aged 55-70 years who had been exposed to COVID-19.

J is TRBJ1-1 and V is TRBV28; 10 bases are a match to TRBD1. Unmatched junction bases numbered 9, after V lost 8 bases and J lost 0 bases. The CDR3 is made up of 16 amino acids. Germline CDR1 MDHEN, CDR2 SYDVKM. The CDR3 region is CASGLSGTGVNTEAFF. The CDR3 DNA reads as TGTGCCAGCGGACTCTCAGGGACAGGGGTGAACACTGAAGCTTTCTTT.

J is TRBJ1-1 and V is TRBV5-1; TRBD1 agrees at 7 bases. Germline assignment: CDR1 SGHRS and CDR2 YFSETQ. The CDR3 sequence is 14 residues long. The junction had 5 bases not matched to a gene; V was cut back by 4 bases and J by 2 bases. CDR3 protein: CASSIQGRNTEAFF. CDR3 sequence (DNA): TGCGCCAGCAGCATACAGGGGAGAAACACTGAAGCTTTCTTT.

This clone was seen ten or more times. The chain uses TRBV18 and TRBJ2-2; 7 bases agree with TRBD1. Germline-derived CDR1 and CDR2 are KGHSH and LQKENI. V trimming: 1 base; J trimming: 7 bases; junction bases outside the gene matches: 12. The length of the CDR3 is 17 residues. The CDR3 nucleotides read TGTGCCAGCTCACCACTCGCACAGGGGAACGGAGGCGGGGAGCTGTTTTTT. It yields the protein CASSPLAQGNGGGELFF.

CDR3 bases: TGTGCCAGCAGCTTGGCCGCGGGAGGGGGCGAGCAGTACTTC. Its protein product is CASSLAAGGGEQYF. The chain carries TRBV7-2 and TRBJ2-7; 9 nucleotides align to TRBD2. The CDR3 is 14 residues long. CDR1 is SGHTA and CDR2 is FQGNSA in the germline V gene. The V segment lost 3 bases and the J segment 6 bases; nucleotides outside the gene matches: 6. Based on the CDR3 plus reference TRBV7-2 and TRBJ2-7, the full variable domain is GAGVSQSPSNKVTEKGKDVELRCDPISGHTALYWYRQSLGQGLEFLIYFQGNSAPDKSGLPSDRFSAERTGGSVSTLTIQRTQQEDSAVYLCASSLAAGGGEQYFGPGTRLTVT.

The chain links TRBV5-1 to TRBJ1-1; 7 nucleotides agree with TRBD1. This CDR3 contains 12 residues. J lost 7 bases, V lost 3 bases, and 3 bases had no gene match. Looked up from germline, CDR1 is SGHRS and CDR2 is YFSETQ. CDR3: CASSSQGSEAFF. The CDR3 coding sequence is TGCGCCAGCAGCTCACAGGGGAGTGAAGCTTTCTTT.

The genes are TRBV28 and TRBJ1-1, with D perhaps TRBD1 (6 bases). The germline V and J ends were trimmed by 6 bases and 5 bases, with 13 bases remaining between them. The germline V gene encodes CDR1 MDHEN and CDR2 SYDVKM. The CDR3 is made up of 13 amino acids. The CDR3, as DNA: TGTGCCAGCAGCCGATCAGGGGTTACTGAAGCTTTCTTT. Translation: CASSRSGVTEAFF.

This sequence joins TRBV4-1 and TRBJ1-2; a weak D match, TRBD1 (5 bases). The germline CDR1 and CDR2 sequences are MGHRA and YSYEKL. This CDR3 has 14 amino acids. Between the trimmed V and J ends, which lost 1 base and 4 bases, there was a span of 10 bases. CDR3 protein: CASSQAGKSYGYTF. In DNA form, the CDR3 reads TGCGCCAGCAGCCAAGCAGGGAAGTCCTATGGCTACACCTTC.

This chain connects TRBV4-3 to TRBJ2-3; the match to TRBD1 covers 10 bases. CDR1 LGHNA and CDR2 YSLEER come from the germline V gene. V gave up 3 bases and J gave up 3 bases; unmatched junction bases: 6. The length of the CDR3 is 16 residues. The CDR3 here is CASSQDDRGRTDTQYF. The CDR3, as DNA: TGCGCCAGCAGCCAGGACGACAGGGGGCGGACAGATACGCAGTATTTT.

This clone showed up just a few times. The genes are TRBV7-2 and TRBJ2-1; TRBD2 agrees at 8 bases. Unmatched junction bases numbered 8, after V lost 4 bases and J lost 0 bases. The CDR3 runs 17 residues. The germline CDR1 and CDR2 sequences are SGHTA and FQGNSA. The CDR3 sequence is CASSSSGGVSSYNEQFF. The CDR3 DNA reads as TGTGCCAGCAGCTCCTCCGGGGGGGTGAGCTCCTACAATGAGCAGTTCTTC. Based on the CDR3 plus reference TRBV7-2 and TRBJ2-1, the full variable domain is GAGVSQSPSNKVTEKGKDVELRCDPISGHTALYWYRQSLGQGLEFLIYFQGNSAPDKSGLPSDRFSAERTGGSVSTLTIQRTQQEDSAVYLCASSSSGGVSSYNEQFFGPGTRLTVL.

The rearrangement links TRBV27 to TRBJ1-6, with a possible D match to TRBD1 (5 bases). The CDR3 is made up of 17 amino acids. V lost 8 bases, J lost 0 bases, and 17 bases lay in between. Germline CDR1 and CDR2: MNHEY and SMNVEV (reference sequence). The CDR3 spells CASRQGSTSSYNSPLHF. Here the CDR3 DNA reads TGTGCCAGCCGGCAGGGCTCTACGAGCTCCTATAATTCACCCCTCCACTTT.

In its sample, this clone was seen many times. The genes are TRBV3-1 (or the pseudogene TRBV3-2) and TRBJ1-1; 8 nucleotides agree with TRBD1. The germline CDR1 and CDR2 sequences are LGHDT and YNNKEL (reference sequence). The CDR3 consists of 15 residues. Trimming at V came to 4 bases and at J to 4 bases, leaving 8 bases not matched to a gene. CDR3 nucleotides: TGTGCCAGCAGCCCGCGCGCTACAGGGGGCACTGAAGCTTTCTTT. Translated, it gives CASSPRATGGTEAFF.

The V call is TRBV7-2, the J call TRBJ2-7; tentatively, D is TRBD1 (6 bases). CDR3 length: 16 residues. Germline V CDR1 and CDR2: SGHTA, FQGNSA. V was shortened by 5 bases and J by 4 bases, with 21 bases between the two germline ends. CDR3 sequence reads: CASSLSTGLRTYEQYF. In DNA, the CDR3 is TGTGCCAGCAGCCTTTCTACAGGGCTAAGGACATACGAGCAGTACTTC.

V is TRBV7-6 and J is TRBJ2-1, with 7 bases aligning to TRBD1. Germline CDR1 and CDR2: SGHVS and FNYEAQ. V lost 6 bases, J lost 3 bases, and 8 bases stayed unmatched. CDR3 length: 15 residues. As DNA, the CDR3 is TGTGCCAGCAGTTCACGACAGGGCATCTACAATGAGCAGTTCTTC. This translates into CASSSRQGIYNEQFF.

J is TRBJ1-3 and V is TRBV28; tentatively, D is TRBD1 (5 bases). V lost 3 bases and J lost 1, with 10 bases in between. CDR3 length equals 15 residues. In germline, CDR1 is MDHEN, CDR2 SYDVKM. CDR3 DNA sequence: TGTGCCAGCAGTTTCAGGGAAGGTTCTGGAAACACCATATATTTT. This encodes CASSFREGSGNTIYF.

The chain is built from TRBV12-3 or TRBV12-4 and TRBJ1-5; D is uncertain. The CDR3 has 12 amino acids. Deletions cut 5 bases from V and 5 bases from J, with 7 bases between. The CDR3 protein is CASSIGYQPQHF. The CDR3 DNA is TGTGCCAGCAGTATCGGGTATCAGCCCCAGCATTTT.

This clone has a single count. This sequence joins TRBV6-5 and TRBJ1-1; the D is unclear. The germline gives CDR1 MNHEY, CDR2 SVGAGI. This CDR3 region has 12 residues. V gave up 10 bases and J gave up 2 bases, with 11 bases separating them. The CDR3 DNA sequence: TGTGCCATCCTCACAGCAAACACTGAAGCTTTCTTT. This gives the protein CAILTANTEAFF.

The V call is TRBV7-2, the J call TRBJ2-6; tentative D call: TRBD2 (5 bases). The CDR3 totals 16 residues. Germline V CDR1 and CDR2: SGHTA, FQGNSA. The germline V and J ends were trimmed by 9 bases and 0 bases, with 15 bases remaining between them. In DNA, the CDR3 is TGTGCCAGTGGGGAGCCGGGCGGCTCTGGGGCCAACGTCCTGACTTTC. It codes for CASGEPGGSGANVLTF.

The rearrangement links TRBV27 to TRBJ1-3, with 9 positions matching TRBD1. The CDR3 sequence is 18 residues long. Per germline, CDR1 MNHEY and CDR2 SMNVEV (reference sequence). The ends lost 5 bases at V and 0 bases at J; junction bases unmatched: 11. This CDR3 is CASSLSGTGPFSGNTIYF. The DNA for the CDR3 is TGTGCCAGCAGTCTCTCCGGGACAGGGCCTTTCTCTGGAAACACCATATATTTT.

The chain is built from TRBV7-2 and TRBJ1-1; D is unresolved. V dropped 1 base and J dropped 2 bases, with 8 bases sitting between them. Germline V lookup: CDR1 SGHTA, CDR2 FQGNSA. There are 14 residues in the CDR3. CDR3 amino acids: CASSLVAKNTEAFF. The CDR3 region has the DNA TGTGCCAGCAGCTTAGTGGCCAAAAACACTGAAGCTTTCTTT.

The gene calls are TRBV28 and TRBJ2-5; maybe TRBD2 (6 bases). The V gene's germline CDR1 is MDHEN and CDR2 SYDVKM. The CDR3 spans 12 residues. Trimming pared 6 bases from V and 7 bases from J, leaving 12 bases between. This chain's CDR3 is CASRVGSATQYF. For the CDR3, the DNA is TGTGCCAGCAGGGTCGGGAGTGCGACCCAGTACTTC.

The chain is built from TRBV11-3 and TRBJ2-7; TRBD1 matches 12 bases. Germline CDR1 reads SGHNT; CDR2 reads YENEEA. V lost 4 bases to trimming and J lost 6 bases; unmatched junction nucleotides: 7. The CDR3 loop spans 15 amino acids. This CDR3 reads CASSSGGQGAIEQYF. The CDR3 DNA reads TGTGCCAGCAGCTCGGGGGGACAGGGGGCGATCGAGCAGTACTTC.

This clone was picked up a small number of times. V and J are TRBV3-1 (or the pseudogene TRBV3-2) and TRBJ1-1; D is possibly TRBD1 (5 bases). This CDR3 contains 12 residues. The V gene lost 0 bases and the J gene lost 9 bases, with 8 bases spanning the gap. The germline CDR1 and CDR2 sequences are LGHDT and YNNKEL (reference sequence). The CDR3 region is CASSQEGVKAFF. CDR3 nucleotides: TGTGCCAGCAGCCAAGAAGGGGTGAAAGCTTTCTTT.

In nucleotides, the CDR3 is TGCGCCAGCAGTGATAGAAGGACACTCAACACCGGGGAGCTGTTTTTT. Translating gives CASSDRRTLNTGELFF. The gene calls are TRBV10-1 and TRBJ2-2; D is possibly TRBD1 (5 bases). CDR1 is WNHNN, CDR2 SYGVQD, per germline (reference sequence). CDR3 size: 16 residues. Between the trimmed V and J ends, which lost 3 bases and 2 bases, there was a span of 13 bases.

This clone was seen once. This rearrangement joins TRBV6-5 to TRBJ2-7; 11 nucleotides line up with TRBD2. The CDR3 runs 14 residues. Germline CDR1 MNHEY, CDR2 SVGAGI. The J segment lost 4 bases and the V segment lost 7 bases, leaving 6 bases of the junction unmatched. CDR3 loop: CASILTSGVYEQYF. The CDR3 bases are TGTGCCAGCATTCTGACTAGCGGGGTTTACGAGCAGTACTTC.

The chain combines TRBV28 with TRBJ1-4; no clear D. The CDR3 has 15 residues. Trimming removed 6 bases at V and 3 bases at J, with 14 bases between. Germline V gene sequence: CDR1 MDHEN, CDR2 SYDVKM. DNA of the CDR3: TGTGCCAGCAGCCCCCCTAACAGATCTAATGAAAAACTGTTTTTT. Amino acids: CASSPPNRSNEKLFF.

The chain is built from TRBV28 and TRBJ2-7; tentative D call: TRBD2 (7 bases). V was pared by 10 bases and J by 4 bases, with 23 bases between. The CDR3 runs to 15 residues. CDR1 MDHEN and CDR2 SYDVKM come from the germline V gene. CDR3 nucleotides: TGTGCCACCTCCTGGGCGGGGGCTACTGAGTACGAGCAGTACTTC. Its translation is CATSWAGATEYEQYF.

This clone appeared a few times. The chain is built from TRBV28 and TRBJ1-1; no firm D call. Germline CDR1 MDHEN, CDR2 SYDVKM. The CDR3 contains 14 residues. The V end lost 1 base, the J end lost 3 bases, and 9 bases lay between the germline ends. As DNA, the CDR3 is TGTGCCAGCAGTTTATTTCAGAAACACACTGAAGCTTTCTTT. This encodes CASSLFQKHTEAFF.

The chain joins TRBV19 to TRBJ2-2; 10 bases fit TRBD2. CDR1 and CDR2 from the germline V gene are LNHDA and SQIVND (reference sequence). The CDR3 is 19 residues long. With V trimmed by 4 bases and J by 3 bases, 14 bases remained unmatched. CDR3 sequence: CASSNLASGSVGDTGELFF. CDR3 coding DNA: TGTGCCAGTAGTAACTTGGCTAGCGGGAGTGTTGGGGACACCGGGGAGCTGTTTTTT.

The chain carries TRBV7-8 and TRBJ1-1, with D perhaps TRBD1 (6 bases). Deletions cut 0 bases from V and 4 bases from J, with 9 bases between. CDR3 length: 14 amino acids. Germline CDR1 SGHVS, CDR2 FQNEAQ. The CDR3 loop reads CASSLATGRTEAFF. CDR3 DNA sequence: TGTGCCAGCAGCTTAGCTACAGGGCGCACTGAAGCTTTCTTT.

Only one count was recorded for this clone. The chain is built from TRBV4-3 and TRBJ1-1; no clear D gene. The CDR3 sequence is 13 residues long. The V gene lost 1 base and the J gene lost 8 bases, with 11 bases spanning the gap. Per the germline V gene, CDR1 is LGHNA and CDR2 is YSLEER. CDR3 sequence reads: CASSQGIQSEAFF. In DNA form, the CDR3 reads TGCGCCAGCAGCCAAGGCATACAGTCGGAAGCTTTCTTT.

The CDR3, as DNA: TGTGCCAGCAGCGTTGACAGGGGGCCGAGCACCGGGGAGCTGTTTTTT. Translating gives CASSVDRGPSTGELFF. J is TRBJ2-2 and V is TRBV11-2; 10 bases agree with TRBD1. J lost 4 bases, V lost 5 bases, and 7 bases had no gene match. The CDR3 sequence is 16 residues long. Per the germline V gene, CDR1 is SGHAT and CDR2 is FQNNGV.

The V call is TRBV7-9, the J call TRBJ2-1; D gene unclear. V lost 7 bases, J lost 13 bases, and 14 bases lay in between. This CDR3 is built from 11 residues. Germline V CDR1 and CDR2: SEHNR, FQNEAQ (reference sequence). CDR3: CASNLYSEQFF. The CDR3 bases are TGTGCCAGCAACCTCTACAGTGAACAGTTCTTC. The full variable domain, rest sourced from reference TRBV7-9 and TRBJ2-1, is DTGVSQNPRHKITKRGQNVTFRCDPISEHNRLYWYRQTLGQGPEFLTYFQNEAQLEKSRLLSDRFSAERPKGSFSTLEIQRTEQGDSAMYLCASNLYSEQFFGPGTRLTVL.